Listed below are T cell receptor beta chains from one sample, sequenced in a study of T cell responses to AZD1222 COVID-19 vaccine. The table came from immunoSEQ multiplex PCR; TCRdb's copy has only in-frame clones and leaves some out. The table shows more than 85,000 clones, with approximately 82% occurring only once. This specimen consisted of peripheral blood, obtained on day 0 of AZD1222 vaccination. These receptors were collected from an adult in good health. Both conserved end residues are part of each CDR3. A D gene is named only where the DNA matches it firmly. The size entry is marked missing in some rows and otherwise reads once, few, many or a size class.

.,TRBJ2-7,TRBD2,TRBV2,CASSYSGRPTYEQYF,TGTGCCAGCAGTTATAGCGGGAGGCCCACCTACGAGCAGTACTTC
.,TRBJ2-3,TRBD2,TRBV4-1,CASSTFPGGPVSDTQYF,TGCGCCAGCAGCACCTTTCCGGGAGGGCCAGTGTCAGATACGCAGTATTTT
.,TRBJ2-7,.,TRBV27,CASSLSKFGSYEQYF,TGTGCCAGCAGTTTATCGAAGTTCGGCTCCTACGAGCAGTACTTC
.,TRBJ1-1,TRBD1,TRBV9,CASSVLAGGGTEAFF,TGTGCCAGCAGCGTACTCGCAGGGGGAGGCACTGAAGCTTTCTTT
few,TRBJ1-1,.,TRBV10-1,CASSDQERPEAFF,TGCGCCAGCAGTGATCAGGAGAGGCCTGAAGCTTTCTTT
.,TRBJ2-7,.,TRBV7-8,CASRAGFSYEQYF,TGTGCCAGCAGGGCCGGTTTCTCCTACGAGCAGTACTTC
.,TRBJ2-1,TRBD1,TRBV2,CASSRTGFYNEQFF,TGTGCCAGCAGCAGGACAGGGTTCTACAATGAGCAGTTCTTC
.,TRBJ2-7,.,TRBV30,CAWSSYHEQYF,TGTGCCTGGAGCAGCTACCACGAGCAGTACTTC
.,TRBJ2-3,.,TRBV7-9,CASSLRRVSTDTQYF,TGTGCCAGCAGCTTGCGTAGGGTCTCCACAGATACGCAGTATTTT
.,TRBJ1-3,.,TRBV5-1,CASTPQGDSGNTIYF,TGCGCCAGCACCCCACAGGGAGACTCTGGAAACACCATATATTTT
.,TRBJ1-4,TRBD1,TRBV27,CASSSDREWKLFF,TGTGCCAGCAGTTCGGACAGGGAGTGGAAACTGTTTTTT
.,TRBJ1-2,TRBD1,TRBV6-6,CASSRDRGRGESYGYTF,TGTGCCAGCAGTCGAGACAGGGGGCGAGGAGAAAGCTATGGCTACACCTTC
.,TRBJ1-2,.,TRBV7-9,CASSLLEGPMNYGYTF,TGTGCCAGCAGCCTTCTCGAGGGCCCGATGAACTATGGCTACACCTTC
.,TRBJ2-7,TRBD1,TRBV28,CASSYSTGTGAVEQYF,TGTGCCAGCAGTTACTCCACCGGGACAGGGGCGGTAGAGCAGTACTTC
.,TRBJ2-7,.,TRBV15,CATSKGGLSSYEQYF,TGTGCCACCAGCAAGGGGGGGCTAAGCTCCTACGAGCAGTACTTC
.,TRBJ1-4,TRBD1,TRBV6-5,CASSYSNTGGNEKLFF,TGTGCCAGCAGTTACTCGAACACAGGGGGTAATGAAAAACTGTTTTTT
.,TRBJ1-6,TRBD1,TRBV6-4,CASSIEGQGPNSPLHF,TGTGCCAGCAGTATAGAAGGACAGGGACCCAATTCACCCCTCCACTTT
few,TRBJ2-1,TRBD2,TRBV5-1,CASTLGLAGLGEQFF,TGCGCCAGCACCCTTGGACTAGCGGGACTGGGAGAGCAGTTCTTC
.,TRBJ2-5,TRBD1,TRBV2,CASRDRAGETQYF,TGTGCCAGCAGGGACAGGGCGGGGGAGACCCAGTACTTC
.,TRBJ1-3,.,TRBV7-9,CASSFLSGNTIYF,TGTGCCAGCAGCTTTCTAAGTGGAAACACCATATATTTT
once,TRBJ1-1,TRBD1,TRBV19,CASRGQGNEGTEAFF,TGTGCCAGTAGGGGACAGGGGAATGAGGGCACTGAAGCTTTCTTT
.,TRBJ2-1,TRBD1,TRBV4-2,CASSQMGQGGFSYNEQFF,TGTGCCAGCAGCCAGATGGGACAGGGAGGCTTCTCCTACAATGAGCAGTTCTTC
.,TRBJ1-3,.,TRBV6-5,CASSRTEDSGNTIYF,TGTGCCAGCAGTCGGACGGAAGACTCTGGAAACACCATATATTTT
once,TRBJ1-3,.,TRBV3-1/TRBV3-2,CASSLSPAPGNTIYF,TGTGCCAGCAGCCTATCCCCGGCTCCTGGAAACACCATATATTTT
.,TRBJ2-1,TRBD2,TRBV11-2,CASSLVQREVSNEQFF,TGTGCCAGCAGCTTAGTTCAGCGGGAGGTTTCCAATGAGCAGTTCTTC
few,TRBJ2-7,TRBD2,TRBV11-2,CASSIAGPLEQYF,TGTGCCAGCAGCATAGCGGGACCCCTCGAGCAGTACTTC